This T cell receptor (beta chain) was sequenced during a study of beta chain features in type 1 diabetes. This clone was seen only a few times. Since all of the isolated RNA was reverse transcribed, expressed TCRB transcripts were what got sequenced. Profiling relied on immunoSEQ multiplex PCR, and the TCRdb table lists in-frame clones only, not all of them. The sample lists approximately 380,000 clones, over 13% occurring once. This sequence was found in a woman between 18 and 30 years old in good health. The specimen was naive CD4+ T cells from blood.

The CDR3 DNA reads as TGCGCCAGCAGCTTCCCCGACTTGGGCACTGAAGCTTTCTTT. It encodes CASSFPDLGTEAFF. The rearrangement uses TRBV5-1 and TRBJ1-1; D call uncertain. The CDR3 sequence is 14 residues long. V was clipped by 2 bases and J by 4 bases, with 12 bases between them. Germline assignment: CDR1 SGHRS and CDR2 YFSETQ.